The T cell receptor beta chain described here comes from a study of blood T cell repertoires in COVID-19. Clones were read by immunoSEQ multiplex PCR, and TCRdb kept only the in-frame ones, dropping some. This sample has about 140,000 clones, with 85% to 90% found just once. V lost 4 bases, J lost 0 bases, and 17 bases lay in between. This CDR3 spans 17 amino acids. Germline loops: CDR1 SGHDT, CDR2 YYEEEE. Sample: peripheral blood. This receptor was taken from a woman aged 60-75 years with acute or convalescent COVID-19. The rearrangement links TRBV5-6 to TRBJ1-3, with TRBD1 as a possible D gene (6 bases). DNA of the CDR3: TGTGCCAGCAGCAGTGGACAGCGCACTTTCTCTGGAAACACCATATATTTT. It specifies CASSSGQRTFSGNTIYF.